The 17 T cell receptor beta chains reported below all come from one sample, sequenced in a study of molecular identifiers for immune sequencing clone quantification. TCRdb re-analysed the PCR reads in MiXCR, keeping a single row per CDR3 protein. This sample has approximately 590,000 distinct CDR3 sequences, with about 25% found just once. Input material: naive CD8+ T cells from blood, with Jurkat cell RNA spiked in. The subset here: FACS-sorted CD8+CD4-CCR7+CD45RA+ naive T cells. The origin of the receptors is a human donor in good health. Some libraries in this study had Jurkat cell RNA spiked in.

With respect to this clonotype: One end of the junction fails to match germline, which may point to a read error. The V call is TRBV6-5, the J call TRBJ2-7, with D possibly called TRBD1 or TRBD2 (5 bases each). CDR1 is MNHEY and CDR2 is SVGAGI in the germline V gene. The CDR3 loop spans 14 amino acids. CDR3 amino acids: CASSYSSFGDERYF. CDR3 DNA sequence: TGTGCCAGCAGTTACTCTAGTTTTGGGGACGAGCGGTACTTC.

The J gene is TRBJ2-3, the V gene TRBV6-2 or TRBV6-3, with 7 nucleotides matching TRBD2. This CDR3 contains 16 residues. The V gene end was trimmed by 6 bases and the J gene end by 3 bases; junction bases not matched to a gene: 12. Per the germline V gene, CDR1 is MNHEY and CDR2 is SVGEGT. CDR3 coding DNA: TGTGCCAGCAGACCAATCCGGGGGGAGATGACAGATACGCAGTATTTT. This codes for CASRPIRGEMTDTQYF.

A note on this clonotype: This clone may be a read error of a much larger clone one base away. The chain combines TRBV2 with TRBJ2-3; D could derive from TRBD1 or TRBD2 (5 bases each). V lost 7 bases and J 1 base, leaving 12 bases between the germline ends. The CDR3 length is 14 residues. Germline assignment: CDR1 SNHLY and CDR2 FYNNEI. CDR3 bases: TGTGCCAGCAAACCGGGACGGGGCACAGATACGCAGTATTTT. Protein sequence: CASKPGRGTDTQYF.

V is TRBV20-1 and J is TRBJ2-3; 10 bases map to TRBD2. CDR3 size: 16 residues. V lost 5 bases to trimming and J lost 4 bases; unmatched junction nucleotides: 12. The germline gives CDR1 DFQATT, CDR2 SNEGSKA (reference sequence). For the CDR3, the DNA is TGCAGTGCTCATTTACCGGCTAGCGGGAGAGCAGATACGCAGTATTTT. Amino acid sequence: CSAHLPASGRADTQYF.

The V and J genes are TRBV28 and TRBJ2-3, with 7 positions matching TRBD2. The CDR3 loop spans 17 amino acids. Looked up from germline, CDR1 is MDHEN and CDR2 is SYDVKM. V was pared by 2 bases and J by 8 bases, with 16 bases of the junction left unmatched. CDR3 sequence: CASSLIRLAEMVGTQYF. CDR3 nucleotides: TGTGCCAGCAGTTTAATAAGGCTAGCGGAGATGGTCGGTACGCAGTATTTT.

This clonotype was detected many times. CDR3 region: CSARDLRAGSRGYEQYF. The CDR3 nucleotides are TGCAGTGCTAGAGATCTGAGAGCGGGAAGCCGCGGCTACGAGCAGTACTTC. This chain joins TRBV20-1 and TRBJ2-7; 7 nucleotides agree with TRBD2. Germline CDR1 is DFQATT and CDR2 is SNEGSKA (reference sequence). CDR3 length: 17 residues. V lost 0 bases and J lost 3; bases outside the gene matches: 14.

This clonotype has ten or more counts. This chain connects TRBV6-5 to TRBJ2-2, with D unclear. CDR1 is MNHEY and CDR2 is SVGAGI in the germline V gene. The ends were cut back, 6 bases at V and 3 bases at J, with 8 bases in the middle. The CDR3 has 13 amino acids. The DNA for the CDR3 is TGTGCCAGCAGCCCCTCTGACACCGGGGAGCTGTTTTTT. Translated, it gives CASSPSDTGELFF.

This clonotype was observed a few times. The chain joins TRBV7-9 to TRBJ2-5; no firm D call. The ends were cut back, 4 bases at V and 5 bases at J, with 5 bases in the middle. This CDR3 region has 11 residues. CDR1 and CDR2 (germline): SEHNR, FQNEAQ (reference sequence). The DNA of the CDR3 is TGTGCCAGCAGCTACTGGGAGACCCAGTACTTC. Protein: CASSYWETQYF.

There are many counts of this clonotype. The genes are TRBV2 and TRBJ2-7; D is possibly TRBD2 (5 bases). The CDR3 covers 15 residues. CDR1 and CDR2 from the germline V gene are SNHLY and FYNNEI. Trimming left V 0 bases short and J 2 bases short, with 11 bases between. The DNA of the CDR3 is TGTGCCAGCAGTGAAGCCACGGGAACTACCTACGAGCAGTACTTC. It translates to CASSEATGTTYEQYF.

The chain employs TRBV27 and TRBJ2-3; 9 nucleotides line up with TRBD2. The CDR3 runs to 16 residues. In germline, CDR1 is MNHEY, CDR2 SMNVEV (reference sequence). V was pared by 2 bases and J by 0 bases, with 3 bases of the junction left unmatched. The DNA of the CDR3 is TGTGCCAGCAGTTTAGTAGCGGGGGTTAGCACAGATACGCAGTATTTT. Translation gives CASSLVAGVSTDTQYF.

J is TRBJ2-1 and V is TRBV20-1, with TRBD2 identical over 10 bases. This CDR3 has 15 residues. CDR1 is DFQATT, CDR2 SNEGSKA, per germline (reference sequence). Trimming took 0 bases from V and 8 from J; bases not matched to a gene: 7. The CDR3 loop reads CSARDQAGGPHEQFF. The CDR3 region has the DNA TGCAGTGCTAGAGATCAAGCGGGGGGGCCCCATGAGCAGTTCTTC.

This clonotype has a count of ten or more. The genes are TRBV4-2 and TRBJ2-5; D unclear. CDR1 is LGHNA and CDR2 is YNFKEQ in the germline V gene. CDR3 length: 14 amino acids. V lost 5 bases and J 1 base, leaving 11 bases between the germline ends. The CDR3 nucleotides are TGTGCCAGCAGCTCGGAACTGGGCCAAGAGACCCAGTACTTC. It codes for CASSSELGQETQYF.

This clonotype has a handful of counts. The rearrangement uses TRBV5-1 and TRBJ2-7; perhaps TRBD2 as D (6 bases). The CDR3 totals 16 residues. Trimming removed 4 bases from V and 0 bases from J, with 17 bases in between. Germline V CDR1 and CDR2: SGHRS, YFSETQ. The CDR3: CASSLPTATSSYEQYF. CDR3 DNA sequence: TGCGCCAGCAGCCTCCCAACAGCGACTAGCTCCTACGAGCAGTACTTC.

This clonotype has a count of ten or more. This chain joins TRBV7-9 and TRBJ2-2; tentatively, D is TRBD1 (6 bases). CDR1 is SEHNR and CDR2 is FQNEAQ in the germline V gene (reference sequence). This CDR3 has 12 residues. V gave up 8 bases and J gave up 6 bases, with 10 bases separating them. CDR3 sequence reads: CASFRGSGELFF. The CDR3, as DNA: TGTGCCAGCTTCAGGGGATCCGGGGAGCTGTTTTTT. Full variable domain (rest looked up from reference TRBV7-9 and TRBJ2-2): DTGVSQNPRHKITKRGQNVTFRCDPISEHNRLYWYRQTLGQGPEFLTYFQNEAQLEKSRLLSDRFSAERPKGSFSTLEIQRTEQGDSAMYLCASFRGSGELFFGEGSRLTVL.

The chain recombines TRBV10-1 with TRBJ2-3; D is undetermined. V lost 6 bases to trimming and J lost 5 bases, with 24 bases between them. The CDR3 spans 17 residues. Germline V gene lookup returns CDR1 WNHNN and CDR2 SYGVQD (reference sequence). The DNA for the CDR3 is TGCGCCAGCAGCGAATCATTCCCCTCTTCCTCCGGAGATACGCAGTATTTT. Translated, it gives CASSESFPSSSGDTQYF.

In this sample, this clonotype turned up many times. The chain is built from TRBV5-1 and TRBJ2-5, with no clear D. Germline V gives CDR1 SGHRS, CDR2 YFSETQ. The V gene lost 2 bases and the J gene lost 2 bases, with 16 bases spanning the gap. The CDR3 totals 16 residues. CDR3 protein: CASSLVQAKLQETQYF. As DNA, the CDR3 is TGCGCCAGCAGCTTAGTTCAGGCGAAACTACAAGAGACCCAGTACTTC.

This clonotype showed up just a few times. The V call is TRBV4-3, the J call TRBJ2-1; no definite D call. The germline V gene encodes CDR1 LGHNA and CDR2 YSLEER. The CDR3 is made up of 16 amino acids. The V gene lost 0 bases and the J gene lost 3 bases, with 12 bases spanning the gap. DNA of the CDR3: TGCGCCAGCAGCCAAGATTTTAGCAGCCTCTACAATGAGCAGTTCTTC. This translates into CASSQDFSSLYNEQFF.